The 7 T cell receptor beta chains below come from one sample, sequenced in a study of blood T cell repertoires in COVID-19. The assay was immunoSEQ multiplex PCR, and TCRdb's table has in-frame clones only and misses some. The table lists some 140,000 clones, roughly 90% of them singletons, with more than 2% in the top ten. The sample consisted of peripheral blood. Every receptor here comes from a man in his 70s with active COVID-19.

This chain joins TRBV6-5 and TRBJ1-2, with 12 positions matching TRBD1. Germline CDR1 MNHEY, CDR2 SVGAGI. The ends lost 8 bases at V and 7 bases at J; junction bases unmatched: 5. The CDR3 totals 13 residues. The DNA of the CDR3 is TGTGCCAGCTCCGGGACAGGGGGCTTTGGCTACACCTTC. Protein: CASSGTGGFGYTF.

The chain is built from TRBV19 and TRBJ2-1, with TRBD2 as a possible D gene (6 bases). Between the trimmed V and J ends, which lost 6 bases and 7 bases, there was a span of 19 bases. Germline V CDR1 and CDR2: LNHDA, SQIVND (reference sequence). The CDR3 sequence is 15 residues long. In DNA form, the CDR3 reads TGTGCCAGTAGCCCTTTAGGGGAGGCCGGGAATGAGCAGTTCTTC. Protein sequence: CASSPLGEAGNEQFF. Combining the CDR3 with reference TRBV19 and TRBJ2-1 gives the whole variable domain DGGITQSPKYLFRKEGQNVTLSCEQNLNHDAMYWYRQDPGQGLRLIYYSQIVNDFQKGDIAEGYSVSREKKESFPLTVTSAQKNPTAFYLCASSPLGEAGNEQFFGPGTRLTVL.

This CDR3 is CASTTSAIGREAQYF. The CDR3 nucleotides read TGTGCCAGTACCACTTCTGCCATCGGAAGGGAGGCGCAGTATTTT. The genes are TRBV19 and TRBJ2-3, with D maybe TRBD2 (6 bases). The CDR3 is made up of 15 amino acids. Germline values: CDR1 LNHDA, CDR2 SQIVND (reference sequence). Trimming cost V 7 bases and J 10 bases, with 24 bases left between them.

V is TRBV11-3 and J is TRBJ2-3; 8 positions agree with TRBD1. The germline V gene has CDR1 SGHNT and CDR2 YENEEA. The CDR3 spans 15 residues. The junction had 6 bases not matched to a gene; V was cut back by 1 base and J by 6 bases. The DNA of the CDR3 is TGTGCCAGCAGCTTAGTGGCAGGGGGCCCGGATACGCAGTATTTT. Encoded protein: CASSLVAGGPDTQYF.

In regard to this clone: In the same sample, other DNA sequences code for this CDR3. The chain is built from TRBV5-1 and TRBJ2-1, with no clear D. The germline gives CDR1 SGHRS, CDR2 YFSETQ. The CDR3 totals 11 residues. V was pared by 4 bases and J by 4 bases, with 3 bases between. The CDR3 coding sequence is TGCGCCAGCAGCCTGTACAATGAGCAGTTCTTC. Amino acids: CASSLYNEQFF.

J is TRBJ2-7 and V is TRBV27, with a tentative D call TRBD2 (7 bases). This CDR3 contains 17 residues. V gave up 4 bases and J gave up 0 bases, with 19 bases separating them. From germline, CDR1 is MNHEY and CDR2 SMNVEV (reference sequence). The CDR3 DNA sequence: TGTGCCAGCAGTTCCCCCGCGGGGGCGGCGAGCTCCTACGAGCAGTACTTC. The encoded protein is CASSSPAGAASSYEQYF.

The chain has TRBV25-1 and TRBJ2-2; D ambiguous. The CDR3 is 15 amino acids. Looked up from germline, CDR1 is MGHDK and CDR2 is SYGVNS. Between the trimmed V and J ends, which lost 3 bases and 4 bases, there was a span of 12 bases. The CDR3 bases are TGTGCCAGCAGTGACTCGGGTCGCGCCACCGGGGAGCTGTTTTTT. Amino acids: CASSDSGRATGELFF.